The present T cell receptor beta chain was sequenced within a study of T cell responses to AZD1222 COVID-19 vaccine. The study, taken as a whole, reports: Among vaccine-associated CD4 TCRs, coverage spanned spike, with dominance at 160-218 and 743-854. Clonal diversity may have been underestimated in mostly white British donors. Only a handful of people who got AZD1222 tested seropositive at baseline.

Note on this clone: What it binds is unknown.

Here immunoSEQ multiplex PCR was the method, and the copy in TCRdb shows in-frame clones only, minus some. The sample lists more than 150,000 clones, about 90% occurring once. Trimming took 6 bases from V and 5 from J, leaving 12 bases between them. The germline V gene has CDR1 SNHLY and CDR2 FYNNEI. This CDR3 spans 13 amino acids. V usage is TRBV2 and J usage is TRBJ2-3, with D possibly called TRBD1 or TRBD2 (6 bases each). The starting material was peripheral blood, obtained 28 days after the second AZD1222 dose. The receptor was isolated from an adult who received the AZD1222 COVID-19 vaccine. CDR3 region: CASRGGRGDTQYF. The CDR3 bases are TGTGCCAGCAGGGGGGGCCGCGGAGATACGCAGTATTTT.